Listed here are 32 T cell receptor beta chains from one sample, sequenced in a study of blood T cells in healthy people across ages. Primed by a sample-barcoded 5' primer and a J-beta primer mix, a second PCR proceeded for about 6 to 11 cycles. MiXCR, applied by TCRdb to the 5' RACE reads, yields one record per CDR3 protein. The repertoire holds 900,000 to 950,000 distinct CDR3 sequences, about 29% seen once, with roughly a tenth in the top ten. This sample also appeared in a second study, on T cells of mothers and their children.

The sample comprised blood. These receptors came from a woman aged 40 to 49 in good health.

This clonotype appeared many times. The rearrangement joins TRBV29-1 to TRBJ2-7; D might be TRBD1 (6 bases). The length of the CDR3 is 12 residues. Germline V CDR1 and CDR2: SQVTM, ANQGSEA. With 2 bases removed from V and 5 bases from J, the gap between germline ends came to 10 bases. The CDR3 here is CSVETGLHEQYF. The CDR3, as DNA: TGCAGCGTTGAAACAGGGCTACACGAGCAGTACTTC.

In regard to this clonotype: A much larger clone differs by one base, so this may be a read error. The rearrangement joins TRBV7-9 to TRBJ2-1; 8 bases match TRBD2. J was trimmed by 13 bases and V by 5 bases; bases with no gene match: 13. In germline, CDR1 is SEHNR, CDR2 FQNEAQ (reference sequence). The CDR3 contains 14 residues. CDR3 coding DNA: TGTGCCAGCAGCCGAACGCGGGGGGAAGAGACCCAGTTCTTC. Its protein product is CASSRTRGEETQFF. Supplemented by reference TRBV7-9 and TRBJ2-1, the full variable domain reads DTGVSQNPRHKITKRGQNVTFRCDPISEHNRLYWYRQTLGQGPEFLTYFQNEAQLEKSRLLSDRFSAERPKGSFSTLEIQRTEQGDSAMYLCASSRTRGEETQFFGPGTRLTVL.

The chain is built from TRBV4-1 and TRBJ1-5; D not certain. The CDR3 totals 17 residues. The ends were cut back, 1 base at V and 5 bases at J, with 18 bases in the middle. The germline V gene encodes CDR1 MGHRA and CDR2 YSYEKL. DNA of the CDR3: TGCGCCAGCAGCCAAGGGGGTAGCATTAGGTCGGATCAGCCCCAGCATTTT. Its protein is CASSQGGSIRSDQPQHF.

This clonotype appeared once. The gene calls are TRBV30 and TRBJ2-7; D possibly corresponds to TRBD2 (7 bases). The CDR3 extends over 12 amino acids. Trimming took off 2 bases at V and 5 bases at J, with 10 bases between the two ends. The germline V gene has CDR1 GTSNPN and CDR2 SVGIG (reference sequence). CDR3: CAWSRGGHEQYF. The CDR3 DNA is TGTGCCTGGAGTAGGGGGGGCCACGAGCAGTACTTC.

Comments on this clonotype: It may be a read error: a sequence one base away is much more abundant. CDR3 sequence: CASSYGTDSYGQYF. The CDR3 DNA reads TGTGCCAGCAGTTACGGGACAGATTCCTACGGGCAGTACTTC. V is TRBV6-2 or TRBV6-3 and J is TRBJ2-7; 7 nucleotides line up with TRBD1. Per the germline V gene, CDR1 is MNHEY and CDR2 is SVGEGT. The CDR3 has 14 residues.

The J gene is TRBJ2-4, the V gene TRBV7-3, with 11 bases fitting TRBD2. CDR3 length: 18 amino acids. The J segment lost 8 bases and the V segment lost 5 bases, leaving 17 bases of the junction unmatched. The germline CDR1 and CDR2 sequences are SGHTA and FQGTGA. This chain's CDR3 is CASSLSLSSGGRGDIQYF. CDR3 nucleotides: TGTGCCAGCAGCCTATCCCTCTCTAGCGGGGGGCGGGGAGACATTCAGTACTTC.

This clonotype has a handful of counts. This may come from a read error, since a much larger clone is one base off. V and J are TRBV6-1 and TRBJ1-2; D gene unclear. The CDR3 spans 12 residues. The germline V gene has CDR1 MNHNS and CDR2 SASEGT. The CDR3 spells CAGRIREYGYTF. The CDR3 bases are TGTGCCGGCAGGATCAGAGAGTATGGCTACACCTTC.

This chain links TRBV27 with TRBJ1-4, with D perhaps TRBD1 (5 bases). The CDR3 length is 16 residues. CDR1 is MNHEY and CDR2 is SMNVEV in the germline V gene (reference sequence). V lost 3 bases, J lost 5 bases, and 16 bases lay in between. The CDR3, as DNA: TGTGCCAGCAGTTTTGGTAGCGGGACCTTAAATGAAAAACTGTTTTTT. It translates to CASSFGSGTLNEKLFF.

This clonotype was counted ten times or more. The gene calls are TRBV4-3 and TRBJ2-7, with D unclear. CDR3 length: 14 residues. In germline, CDR1 is LGHNA, CDR2 YSLEER. V dropped 2 bases and J dropped 0 bases, with 8 bases sitting between them. For the CDR3, the DNA is TGCGCCAGCAGCCAATCAGTATCCTCCTACGAGCAGTACTTC. Protein product: CASSQSVSSYEQYF.

CDR3 protein: CASSYGQGGKAFF. The CDR3 nucleotides are TGTGCCAGCAGTTACGGGCAGGGGGGGAAAGCTTTCTTT. The J gene is TRBJ1-1, the V gene TRBV6-5; TRBD1 matches at 7 bases. CDR1 is MNHEY, CDR2 SVGAGI, per germline. Trimming cost V 2 bases and J 9 bases; bases outside gene matches: 6. The CDR3 is 13 residues long.

This clonotype has ten or more counts. The V gene is TRBV4-3, the J gene TRBJ1-2; TRBD1 might be the D (5 bases). The length of the CDR3 is 15 residues. The germline V gene encodes CDR1 LGHNA and CDR2 YSLEER. V lost 1 base to trimming and J lost 4 bases, with 13 bases between them. This chain's CDR3 is CASSQALQVFYGYTF. CDR3 DNA: TGCGCCAGCAGCCAAGCCCTACAGGTGTTCTATGGCTACACCTTC.

The chain recombines TRBV2 with TRBJ2-7; D is unclear. V gave up 4 bases and J gave up 2 bases, with 15 bases separating them. Germline CDR1 reads SNHLY; CDR2 reads FYNNEI. The CDR3 has 15 amino acids. The CDR3 DNA follows: TGTGCCAGCAGTGCCCGACGTACTGCAACCTACGAGCAGTACTTC. Amino acid sequence: CASSARRTATYEQYF.

This clonotype was counted only a few times. The chain is built from TRBV6-5 and TRBJ2-6, with D possibly called TRBD1 or TRBD2 (5 bases each). The CDR3 is made up of 17 amino acids. V was cut by 0 bases and J by 0 bases, with 9 bases left in between. Germline V gene data show CDR1 as MNHEY and CDR2 as SVGAGI. The CDR3 protein is CASSYSGTASGANVLTF. As DNA, the CDR3 is TGTGCCAGCAGTTACTCCGGGACGGCCTCTGGGGCCAACGTCCTGACTTTC.

The chain is built from TRBV29-1 and TRBJ1-1; 7 nucleotides align to TRBD1. Germline V CDR1 and CDR2: SQVTM, ANQGSEA. V was clipped by 5 bases and J by 1 base; unmatched bases: 7. The CDR3 sequence is 14 residues long. As DNA, the CDR3 is TGCAGCGTTAGAGACGACAGGGCGAACACTGAAGCTTTCTTT. Translation: CSVRDDRANTEAFF.

The V and J genes are TRBV27 and TRBJ2-1; tentatively, D is TRBD1 (6 bases). The CDR3 contains 14 residues. Germline CDR1 MNHEY, CDR2 SMNVEV (reference sequence). V was clipped by 8 bases and J by 5 bases, with 16 bases between them. The CDR3 is CASRTGPINNEQFF. In DNA form, the CDR3 reads TGTGCCAGCCGAACAGGGCCGATCAACAATGAGCAGTTCTTC.

The chain is built from TRBV12-3 or TRBV12-4 and TRBJ1-5, with a tentative D call TRBD1 (6 bases). The CDR3 spans 14 residues. With 5 bases removed from V and 3 bases from J, the gap between germline ends came to 11 bases. The CDR3 bases are TGTGCCAGCAGTGCACAGGGTGACAATCAGCCCCAGCATTTT. It translates to CASSAQGDNQPQHF.

This clonotype was seen only once. The chain employs TRBV4-2 and TRBJ2-5; 8 positions match TRBD2. Losses at the gene ends were 0 bases for V and 5 bases for J; bases not matched to a gene: 14. Germline CDR1 is LGHNA and CDR2 is YNFKEQ. The CDR3 spans 18 residues. CDR3 nucleotides: TGTGCCAGCAGCCAAGATCCATGGGGCGCGGGAGGAGGGGAGACCCAGTACTTC. It encodes CASSQDPWGAGGGETQYF.

This clonotype was detected many times. V and J are TRBV7-2 and TRBJ2-7; D remains unclear. The germline V gene encodes CDR1 SGHTA and CDR2 FQGNSA. The CDR3 extends over 12 amino acids. Trimming took 5 bases from V and 6 from J, leaving 11 bases between them. The CDR3 DNA sequence: TGTGCCAGCAGCCGTTACGTGGGCGAGCAGTACTTC. Translation: CASSRYVGEQYF.

This chain uses TRBV20-1 with TRBJ1-5; weak D call: TRBD1 (5 bases). The CDR3 extends over 14 amino acids. V lost 4 bases and J lost 1, with 11 bases in between. From germline, CDR1 is DFQATT and CDR2 SNEGSKA (reference sequence). The CDR3 reads CSATVGGSNQPQHF. In DNA, the CDR3 is TGCAGTGCTACTGTCGGGGGGAGCAATCAGCCCCAGCATTTT.

This clonotype was detected only a few times. This chain links TRBV3-1 with TRBJ2-6, with a weak D call TRBD1 (6 bases). The V gene's germline CDR1 is LGHDT and CDR2 YNNKEL (reference sequence). This CDR3 comprises 17 residues. With 5 bases removed from V and 1 base from J, the gap between germline ends came to 15 bases. CDR3 nucleotide sequence: TGTGCCAGCAGCTCCCCCAGGGGACGTTCTGGGGCCAACGTCCTGACTTTC. Translated: CASSSPRGRSGANVLTF.

This clonotype has at least ten counts. This chain uses TRBV5-1 with TRBJ1-2; D is unclear. This CDR3 contains 13 residues. Trimming removed 6 bases at V and 0 bases at J, with 9 bases between. CDR1 and CDR2 from the germline V gene are SGHRS and YFSETQ. This chain's CDR3 is CASTPGSNYGYTF. The CDR3 DNA follows: TGCGCCAGCACCCCCGGGTCTAACTATGGCTACACCTTC.

This clonotype was counted a few times. The gene calls are TRBV27 and TRBJ2-1; D possibly uses TRBD1 or TRBD2 (5 bases each). Trimming cost V 10 bases and J 5 bases, with 21 bases left between them. Germline values: CDR1 MNHEY, CDR2 SMNVEV (reference sequence). This CDR3 spans 15 amino acids. The CDR3 DNA reads as TGTGCCACCTCAGGCCTCTACGGGACCCACAATGAGCAGTTCTTC. Its translation: CATSGLYGTHNEQFF.

The genes are TRBV19 and TRBJ1-2; D uncertain. Germline V gives CDR1 LNHDA, CDR2 SQIVND (reference sequence). The CDR3 is 17 residues long. V lost 4 bases and J lost 0, with 18 bases in between. The CDR3 DNA follows: TGTGCCAGTAGTACCAGAATCGGCAGAGCCACTAACTATGGCTACACCTTC. It encodes CASSTRIGRATNYGYTF.

This clonotype was detected many times. The CDR3 is CASSIEKGTPGREQYF. CDR3 in DNA: TGTGCCAGTAGTATAGAAAAGGGTACGCCTGGACGCGAGCAGTACTTC. The chain uses TRBV19 and TRBJ2-7; D uncertain. The V end lost 0 bases, the J end lost 6 bases, and 18 bases lay between the germline ends. Germline CDR1 is LNHDA and CDR2 is SQIVND (reference sequence). The CDR3 consists of 16 residues.

This clonotype was recorded a few times. The rearrangement uses TRBV5-5 and TRBJ2-7; 7 positions match TRBD2. Germline lookup yields CDR1 SGHKS and CDR2 YYEKEE (reference sequence). Unmatched junction bases numbered 8, after V lost 3 bases and J lost 2 bases. The length of the CDR3 is 15 residues. CDR3 protein: CASSWGGRGPYEQYF. The CDR3 DNA sequence: TGTGCCAGCAGCTGGGGGGGACGGGGTCCCTACGAGCAGTACTTC.

This clonotype appeared a few times. The chain joins TRBV3-1 to TRBJ1-1; 9 bases line up with TRBD1. V lost 3 bases and J lost 5; bases outside the gene matches: 13. Germline V gene sequence: CDR1 LGHDT, CDR2 YNNKEL (reference sequence). This CDR3 has 17 residues. CDR3 DNA sequence: TGTGCCAGCAGCCAGAACGGACAGGGGTCCAGGAGGACTGAAGCTTTCTTT. Amino acids: CASSQNGQGSRRTEAFF.

This clonotype was seen ten or more times. The V call is TRBV3-1, the J call TRBJ2-1, with a possible D match to TRBD2 (5 bases). The CDR3 loop spans 14 amino acids. V lost 4 bases and J lost 5, with 12 bases in between. Germline V gives CDR1 LGHDT, CDR2 YNNKEL (reference sequence). CDR3 coding DNA: TGTGCCAGCAGCCGCTTGGGAGCTAACAATGAGCAGTTCTTC. Its translation: CASSRLGANNEQFF.

This clonotype was seen a few times. V usage is TRBV20-1 and J usage is TRBJ1-2; no clear D. Germline V gene data show CDR1 as DFQATT and CDR2 as SNEGSKA (reference sequence). CDR3 length: 11 residues. V shed 3 bases and J shed 4 bases, with 6 bases lying between them. CDR3 in amino acids: CSASVGYGYTF. The CDR3 region has the DNA TGCAGTGCTAGTGTAGGCTATGGCTACACCTTC.

V is TRBV4-1 and J is TRBJ1-1; TRBD1 aligns across 8 bases. J lost 6 bases, V lost 3 bases, and 9 bases had no gene match. This CDR3 is 15 amino acids long. Germline loops: CDR1 MGHRA, CDR2 YSYEKL. The CDR3 loop is CASSHPGQGGPEAFF. DNA for the CDR3: TGCGCCAGCAGCCACCCCGGACAGGGTGGACCTGAAGCTTTCTTT.

The CDR3 coding sequence is TGTGCCAGCAGGGGGGAGTACAATGAGCAGTTCTTC. Translation gives CASRGEYNEQFF. The chain joins TRBV7-9 to TRBJ2-1; D may correspond to TRBD1 or TRBD2 (5 bases each). The CDR3 is 12 residues long. Germline V gives CDR1 SEHNR, CDR2 FQNEAQ (reference sequence). V was shortened by 6 bases and J by 4 bases, with 7 bases between the two germline ends.

The V and J genes are TRBV20-1 and TRBJ1-1; maybe TRBD1 (6 bases). V was shortened by 3 bases and J by 5 bases, with 10 bases between the two germline ends. Per the germline V gene, CDR1 is DFQATT and CDR2 is SNEGSKA (reference sequence). The CDR3 sequence is 12 residues long. CDR3 protein: CSASQGLTEAFF. CDR3 coding DNA: TGCAGTGCTAGTCAGGGGCTGACTGAAGCTTTCTTT.

V is TRBV7-9 and J is TRBJ1-2, with a weak D call TRBD1 (6 bases). This CDR3 is built from 18 residues. Germline CDR1 SEHNR, CDR2 FQNEAQ (reference sequence). V lost 2 bases, J lost 3 bases, and 22 bases lay in between. In DNA, the CDR3 is TGTGCCAGCAGCTTATTACACGGACAGACAACTCCTGACTATGGCTACACCTTC. As protein: CASSLLHGQTTPDYGYTF. Drawing the rest from reference TRBV7-9 and TRBJ1-2, the complete variable domain is DTGVSQNPRHKITKRGQNVTFRCDPISEHNRLYWYRQTLGQGPEFLTYFQNEAQLEKSRLLSDRFSAERPKGSFSTLEIQRTEQGDSAMYLCASSLLHGQTTPDYGYTFGSGTRLTVV.